What follows describes a single TCR beta chain. The antigen is undetermined. The V gene end was trimmed by 3 bases and the J gene end by 2 bases; junction bases not matched to a gene: 7. The CDR3 is made up of 15 amino acids. CDR1 is MGHRA, CDR2 YSYEKL, per germline. The source of the sample is a study of cytomegalovirus exposure and HLA in healthy donors. General study points: Among TCR beta chains, those listed as cytomegalovirus-associated numbered some 160.

Both 60 Vbeta primers and 13 Jbeta primers went into the PCR. TCRdb keeps only in-frame clones here, not all; method: immunoSEQ multiplex PCR. This sample has roughly 95,000 clones; around 80% occur once, and the top ten carry approximately 5.1%. This receptor was identified in a man aged 25 to 40 in good health and CMV-seropositive. The source material was PBMCs. This chain uses TRBV4-1 with TRBJ2-7; 7 bases are a match to TRBD1. In DNA form, the CDR3 reads TGCGCCAGCAGCCAGGATGGGGGACAGACCTACGAGCAGTACTTC. Residues: CASSQDGGQTYEQYF.